This T cell receptor (beta chain) was sequenced in a study of blood T cell repertoires in COVID-19. For the study at large: Acute and convalescent COVID-19 samples came from the United States, Italy and Spain. T cells, B-cell-depleted T cells, or PBMCs supplied cDNA or gDNA.

Germline CDR1 LNHDA, CDR2 SQIVND (reference sequence). CDR3 length: 17 residues. Germline trimming cut 4 bases from V and 2 bases from J; bases unmatched to any gene: 7. Original data processing: How many nucleated cells were present was estimated from reference gene primer amplification. Generated by immunoSEQ multiplex PCR, the TCRdb table keeps only in-frame clones and is missing some. From that table come the V and J calls and clone size; the DNA was used to work out D and trimming. Here the sample spans 100,000 to 150,000 clones, about 89% being singletons. This clone appeared a single time. This TCR was recovered from a man between 50 and 59 years old with active or convalescent COVID-19. This chain links TRBV19 with TRBJ2-3; 12 bases align to TRBD1. Input material: peripheral blood. The DNA for the CDR3 is TGTGCCAGTAGTAACTCCGGGACAGGGGGCGCCACAGATACGCAGTATTTT. Encoded protein: CASSNSGTGGATDTQYF.